Detailed here is one T cell receptor (beta chain). Its binding antigen is unknown. No qualities accompany the bases; no much larger clone lies one base away. The record originates from a study of T cell repertoires and HLA-DP antigens (dated by TCRdb to the late 2010s). Turning to the overall study: The study used an in vitro model of CD4+ T cell alloreactivity in which transduced HeLa cells presented allogeneic HLA-DP. Compared with self, one alloantigen differed at one amino acid in the peptide-binding groove and the other differed at ten to eleven, modelling structurally similar versus dissimilar alloantigens. Of the three donors, two were male and one was female, with ages ranging from the 18-to-29 band to the 60-to-69 band. The average DNA input was approximately 220 ng for sorted CD137+CD4+ samples versus 1,200 ng for pre-culture CD4+ samples.

The immunoSEQ multiplex PCR, with forward primers for 54 TRBV segments and reverse primers for 13 TRBJ segments, was used to amplify TCRB CDR3 regions. Pre-culture CD4+ samples were sequenced at deep resolution, targeting 200,000 T cell genomes. Sequencing of the amplicons was done on an Illumina HiSeq System, giving 87 bp reads that spanned the CDR3. The authors processed their data as follows. PCR and sequencing errors in the reads were corrected, and alignment to IMGT reference sequences was used to define CDR3 regions. Synthetic template pools were used to estimate template counts and unique rearrangement counts. Clonality was computed by subtracting Pielou's evenness from 1. Richness was estimated with the Daley-Smith estimator. Repertoire overlap was measured with Morisita's index. Clones present in cultured samples but not detected in the pre-culture repertoire of the same donor were defined as low-abundance clones. TCRdb limited this immuneACCESS table to in-frame rearrangements with V and J called. A share of clones is missing; checked studies link under half to unresolved V genes, and the rest is unexplained. The V and J calls and clone size come from that table; D and trimming were worked out from the DNA. The sample table lists approximately 90,000 clones, 86% of them with a count of one. The top ten constitute 1.7% of the sample.

Magnetic bead negative selection was used to isolate untouched CD4+ T cells from Ficoll-separated PBMC, with an average purity of approximately 98%. Untouched CD4+ T cells were isolated from Ficoll-separated PBMC with magnetic beads, reaching about 97.7% purity with negligible CD8+ contamination. Peripheral blood mononuclear cells came from the buffy coats of a few healthy blood donors, who served as the study's donors. CMV seronegative status was shared by all three donors. The DNeasy Blood & Tissue Kit was used to extract genomic DNA. TCRB sequencing was performed on genomic DNA from sorted CD137+CD4+ cells and pre-culture CD4+ baseline samples from each subject. The CDR3 holds 19 amino acids from the cysteine to the phenylalanine. Kept here is only the CDR3 DNA, which spans 57 bases and is read in frame from base 1. V sheds 4 bases and J sheds 0 bases, leaving 20 bases between their ends. CDR1 SGDLS and CDR2 YYNGEE are derived from the germline V gene.

What the study reported, not specific to this receptor: The study was limited by having just three donors, by relying on a non-physiological HeLa antigen-presenting system, and by using total CD4+ cells as responders. Sorted CD137+ cells showed similar clonality against both alloantigens, at approximately 0.36, which was much higher than the roughly 0.043 seen in pre-culture samples. Separate analysis of naive and memory CD4+ repertoires was not performed. An average cumulative frequency of around 36% against one allele and 50.6% against the other was found for clones undetected before culture.

The V and J genes are TRBV9 and TRBJ2-6; perhaps TRBD2 is the D gene, with 5 bases matching. This receptor was taken from a middle-aged man in good health and CMV-seronegative. The specimen was CD4+ T cells from PBMCs. The DNA sequence is TGTGCCAGCAGCACACTAAAGATTCGTGCGGGCTCTGGGGCCAACGTCCTGACTTTC. This codes for CASSTLKIRAGSGANVLTF.